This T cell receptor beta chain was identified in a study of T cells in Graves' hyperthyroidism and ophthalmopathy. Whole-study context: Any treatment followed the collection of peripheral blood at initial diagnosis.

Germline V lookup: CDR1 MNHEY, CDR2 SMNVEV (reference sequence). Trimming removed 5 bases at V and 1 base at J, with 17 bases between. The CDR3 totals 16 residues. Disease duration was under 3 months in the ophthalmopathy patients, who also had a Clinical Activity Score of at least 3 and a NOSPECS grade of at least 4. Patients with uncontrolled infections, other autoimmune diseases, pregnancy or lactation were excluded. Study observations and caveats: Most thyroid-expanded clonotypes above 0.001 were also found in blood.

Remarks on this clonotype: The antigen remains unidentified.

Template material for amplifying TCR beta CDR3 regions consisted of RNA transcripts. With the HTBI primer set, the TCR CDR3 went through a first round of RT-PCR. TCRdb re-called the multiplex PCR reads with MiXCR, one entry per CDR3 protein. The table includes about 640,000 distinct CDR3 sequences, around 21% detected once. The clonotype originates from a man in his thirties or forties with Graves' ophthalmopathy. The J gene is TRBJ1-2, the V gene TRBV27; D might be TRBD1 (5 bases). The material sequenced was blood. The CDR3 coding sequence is TGTGCCAGCAGTAACCGGGTTGGGGACCTTAACTATGGCTACACCTTC. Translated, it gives CASSNRVGDLNYGYTF.